The entry below describes one T cell receptor beta chain. The clone's antigen remains unknown. Base qualities are missing; no much larger clone stands one base away. CD8 naive samples consisted of CD45RO-negative cells that were positively selected for CCR7, yielding a CD45RA+CCR7+ population without TemRA cells. The donors were healthy, HIV-negative adults who had no recently reported acute infections or vaccinations. Only Caucasian adults living in Nashville, Tennessee, USA were represented among the donors. After blood collection by leukapheresis, PBMCs were isolated using Ficoll-Histopaque density gradient centrifugation and then cryopreserved in the vapor phase of liquid nitrogen. Analytical flow cytometry was used to check the purity and quantity of every magnetically sorted T cell population. Genomic DNA was isolated from each sorted fraction and quantified by UV absorbance on a Nanodrop 2000c.

The CDR3 goes from the cysteine to the phenylalanine over 15 residues. Of all the DNA, just the CDR3 is kept, 45 bases in frame from base 1. The junction shows trimming of 5 bases on V and 0 bases on J, plus 12 bases between the germline ends. CDR1 and CDR2, per the germline V gene, are MGHRA and YSYEKL. TCR CDR3 regions were amplified from genomic DNA by multiplex PCR using the deep immunoSEQ assay. For each cell subset, the extracted genomic DNA was distributed evenly across all wells of several immunoSEQ 96-well plates, and each plate served as one replicate. For sorted subsets, roughly 200 ng of genomic DNA, equivalent to roughly 33,000 T cell genomes, went into each replicate PCR. The purified libraries were quantified using a Qubit 3.0 fluorometer, sized with a Bioanalyzer 2100, and then quantified again using the KAPA Library Quantification kit. A separate single-read 150-cycle Illumina NextSeq 550 flow cell was used to sequence each immunoSEQ 96-well plate. The authors' analysis ran thus. Because the immunoSEQ output held only junctional sequences and lacked quality scores, the filtering could not match the filtering applied to full-length reads. Sequences were annotated with PyIR, a Python wrapper for IgBLAST v1.9, and V/J genes and CDR3 were assigned using IMGT germline references. Any read was removed if the V/J assignment was weak (E-value above 1e-6), the CDR3 was missing, or the read contained stop codons, out-of-frame junctions, or ambiguous translated residues. V3J clonotypes were defined as sequences sharing the same inferred V gene, J gene, and CDR3 amino acid sequence. Percentage overlap between repertoires was calculated by dividing the number of shared unique clonotypes by the size of the smaller repertoire. Repertoire richness was assessed with RTK rarefaction, the Chao1 estimator, and Recon v2.1 estimates of unobserved clonotypes. Generation probabilities were computed with OLGA for all TCRbeta clonotypes obtained by the gDNA method from several donors. In its TCRdb copy, this immuneACCESS table keeps in-frame sequences only and misses some clones. Where compared with another copy, unresolved V genes explain less than half of these, and the others have no known cause. V and J calls and clone size follow that table, whereas D and trimming were derived from the DNA. In this sample the table shows about 2.2 million clones, under 95% of which occur a single time. Clones ranked in the top ten supply 1.5% to 2% of the sample.

These data come from a study of shared clonotypes between healthy human individuals (dated by TCRdb to 2018 to 2020). Study-level background: A few men and a couple of women, aged 18 to 49 years, made up the cohort. For each donor, three plates each were used for CD4 naive and CD4 memory, two plates were used for CD8 naive, and one plate was used for CD8 memory. The study deeply sequenced blood TCR repertoires of about five healthy adults to estimate repertoire size and the extent of clonotype sharing between individuals. Libraries were prepared and TCR repertoires were sequenced by different laboratories using diverse techniques, in order to increase sequencing depth and limit assay-specific biases. Each donor's leukapheresis produced roughly between roughly 0.85 and 10 billion PBMCs.

Overall results and qualifications from the work: Even with the large sequencing depth, rarefaction of the sorted-subset datasets indicated that sequencing was incomplete. Because the study included a small number of donors, the genetic and exposure-history diversity represented was limited. About 5% of naive CD4, 3.5% of naive CD8, 2.3% of memory CD4, and around 0.42% of memory CD8 clonotypes were shared across a few donors. Sampling was restricted to blood, and TCR repertoires in tissue are likely to differ from TCR repertoires in blood. Naive subsets generally had larger estimated clonotype richness than memory subsets. Based on pairwise subsampling, the degree of clonotype sharing among donors was expected to be affected by sequencing depth. Clonotypes shared by all four sorted-subset donors showed higher generation probabilities than non-shared clonotypes.

Sequencing was carried out using naive CD8+ T cells from PBMCs. The sample's cell subset or site label, decoded: CD45RA+CCR7+. Recombination connected TRBV4-1 to TRBJ2-3, and possibly TRBD2, on 5 matching bases. The clonotype was recovered from a man aged 18 to 30 in good health. Some clones in this sample may be carry-over from other donors' samples. The CDR3 protein is CASSSLAPSTDTQYF. The base sequence is TGCGCCAGCAGCTCATTAGCGCCTAGCACAGATACGCAGTATTTT.